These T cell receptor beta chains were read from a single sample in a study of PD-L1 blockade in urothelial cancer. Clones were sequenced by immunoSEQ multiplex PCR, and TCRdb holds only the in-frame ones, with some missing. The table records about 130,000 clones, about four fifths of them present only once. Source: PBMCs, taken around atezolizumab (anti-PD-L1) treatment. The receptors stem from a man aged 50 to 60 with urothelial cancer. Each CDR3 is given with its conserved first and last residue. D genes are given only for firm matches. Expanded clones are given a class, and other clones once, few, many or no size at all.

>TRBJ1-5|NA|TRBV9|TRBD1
TGTGCCAGCATAGTAGTCTCGGACAGGAATCAGCCCCAGCATTTT
CASIVVSDRNQPQHF
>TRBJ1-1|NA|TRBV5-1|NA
TGCGCCAGCAGCTTGGCCTCGGGGGGCAGTACTGAAGCTTTCTTT
CASSLASGGSTEAFF
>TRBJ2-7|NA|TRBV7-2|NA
TGTGCCAGCAGCTTAGAGGCTAGGCGACGGGAGCAGTACTTC
CASSLEARRREQYF
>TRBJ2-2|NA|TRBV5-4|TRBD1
TGTGCCAGCAGCTTGGGGGGCACAGGGGGCACCGGGGAGCTGTTTTTT
CASSLGGTGGTGELFF
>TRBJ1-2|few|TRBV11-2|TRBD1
TGTGCCAGCAGAACCACAGGGGCGCAGAACTATGGCTACACCTTC
CASRTTGAQNYGYTF
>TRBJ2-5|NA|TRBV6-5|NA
TGTGCCAGCAGTTACTCGTTTAATCGGGAGACCCAGTACTTC
CASSYSFNRETQYF
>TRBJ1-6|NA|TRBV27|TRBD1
TGTGCCAGCAGTTTAAAAGCTTTGGACAGGGCCAGCTCCTATAATTCACCCCTCCACTTT
CASSLKALDRASSYNSPLHF
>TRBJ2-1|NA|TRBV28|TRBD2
TGTGCCAGCACGCCGGGGGGCAATGAGCAGTTCTTC
CASTPGGNEQFF
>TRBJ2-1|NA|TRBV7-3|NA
TGTGCCAGCAGCTTAGTCCACGGAGGTGAGCAGTTCTTC
CASSLVHGGEQFF
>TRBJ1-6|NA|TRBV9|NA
TGTGCCAGCAGCCCGAGGGTAGATCTTAATTCACCCCTCCACTTT
CASSPRVDLNSPLHF
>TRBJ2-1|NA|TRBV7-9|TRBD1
TGTGCCAGCAGTACCCCCGTAGGGACAGGGGGTGGCAATGAGCAGTTCTTC
CASSTPVGTGGGNEQFF
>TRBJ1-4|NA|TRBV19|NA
TGTGCCAGTAATCTCAGGGGCCCTAATGAAAAACTGTTTTTT
CASNLRGPNEKLFF
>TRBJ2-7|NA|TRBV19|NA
TGTGCCAGTAGTCAAGGACAGACAACCTACGAGCAGTACTTC
CASSQGQTTYEQYF
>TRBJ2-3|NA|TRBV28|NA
TGTGCCAGCAGTTTCGGGGGAGAAGGCACAGATACGCAGTATTTT
CASSFGGEGTDTQYF
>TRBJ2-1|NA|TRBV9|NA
TGTGCCAGCAGCGTAGGACTAAACTCCTACAATGAGCAGTTCTTC
CASSVGLNSYNEQFF
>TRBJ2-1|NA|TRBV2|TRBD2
TGTGCCAGCAGTTTACTAGCGGGACGTTACAATGAGCAGTTCTTC
CASSLLAGRYNEQFF
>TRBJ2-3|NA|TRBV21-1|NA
TGTGCCAGCAGCAAAGGGACTAGCGGGAGGGCGCGCACAGATACGCAGTATTTT
CASSKGTSGRARTDTQYF
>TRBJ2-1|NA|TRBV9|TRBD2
TGTGCCAGCAGCGTTTTAGCGGGAGGGCCTTACAATGAGCAGTTCTTC
CASSVLAGGPYNEQFF
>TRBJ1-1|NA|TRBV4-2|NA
TGTGCCAGCAGCCAAGATAGGGCAGGGGAGAACACTGAAGCTTTCTTT
CASSQDRAGENTEAFF
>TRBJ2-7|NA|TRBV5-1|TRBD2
TGCGCCAGCAGCAGACATGGGCGGGAGGGCCTGGTCTACGAGCAGTACTTC
CASSRHGREGLVYEQYF
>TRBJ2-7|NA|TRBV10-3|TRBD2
TGTGCCATCAGTCAAGCGGGAGGGTCCTACGAGCAGTACTTC
CAISQAGGSYEQYF
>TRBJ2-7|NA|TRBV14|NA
TGTGCCAGCAGCCTAGTGGGGCGCTCCTACGAGCAGTACTTC
CASSLVGRSYEQYF
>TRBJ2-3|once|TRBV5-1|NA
TGCGCCAGCAGCTTGGGTTTCGAGGCGCAGTATTTT
CASSLGFEAQYF
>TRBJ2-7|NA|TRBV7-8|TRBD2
TGTGCCAGCAGCAGACGGACTAGCGGGTCTGGCTCCTACGAGCAGTACTTC
CASSRRTSGSGSYEQYF
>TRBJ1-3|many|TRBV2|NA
TGTGCCAGAAAAGCCTCGGGAAACACCATATATTTT
CARKASGNTIYF
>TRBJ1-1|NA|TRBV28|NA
TGTGCCAGCAGGGAGACAGCCGAGAACACTGAAGCTTTCTTT
CASRETAENTEAFF
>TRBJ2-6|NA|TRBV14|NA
TGTGCCAGCAGCCAAGAAAGGAGTTCTGGGGCCAACGTCCTGACTTTC
CASSQERSSGANVLTF
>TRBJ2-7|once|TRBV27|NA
TGTGCCAGCAGTTTCCCTATCCCCCGGTTCCGGTCCTACGAGCAGTACTTC
CASSFPIPRFRSYEQYF
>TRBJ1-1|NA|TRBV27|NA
TGTGCCAGCAGTTTATTTCAGGGGACTGAAGCTTTCTTT
CASSLFQGTEAFF
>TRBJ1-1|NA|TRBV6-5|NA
TGTGCCAGCAGTCACAGGGAGGGCACTGAAGCTTTCTTT
CASSHREGTEAFF
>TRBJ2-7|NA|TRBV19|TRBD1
TGTGCCAGTAGTATAGAGGACAGGTCCTCTACCGAGCAGTACTTC
CASSIEDRSSTEQYF
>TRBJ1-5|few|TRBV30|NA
TGTGCCTGGAGTGTAGGGGGGGCCAATCAGCCCCAGCATTTT
CAWSVGGANQPQHF
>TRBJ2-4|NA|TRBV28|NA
TGTGCCAGCAGTTTATCCCGTCGGTCCCACGGCATTCAGTACTTC
CASSLSRRSHGIQYF
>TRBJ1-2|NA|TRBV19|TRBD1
TGTGCCAGTAAGGGACAGGGGACTTCCTATGGCTACACCTTC
CASKGQGTSYGYTF
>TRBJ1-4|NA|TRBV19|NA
TGTGCCAGTAGTACCAGGGTCCATGAAAAACTGTTTTTT
CASSTRVHEKLFF
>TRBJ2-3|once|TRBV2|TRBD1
TGTGCCAGCAGTGAAGTCCGGACAGGTGGGGTCACAGATACGCAGTATTTT
CASSEVRTGGVTDTQYF
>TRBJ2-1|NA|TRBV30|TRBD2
TGTGCCTGGAAGCAGTTGTGGGGGAGGGCCTTCCTCTACAATGAGCAGTTCTTC
CAWKQLWGRAFLYNEQFF
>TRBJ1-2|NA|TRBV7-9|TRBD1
TGTGCCAGCAGTCCCGGGGACAGAGCAAACTATGGCTACACCTTC
CASSPGDRANYGYTF
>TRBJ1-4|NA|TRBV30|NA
TGTGCCCTGGAGGGGAGTAAGCGAAAACTGTTTTTT
CALEGSKRKLFF
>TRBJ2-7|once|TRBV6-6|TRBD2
TGTGCCAGCAGTTACTCTTTAGCGGGAGGCTCCTACGAGCAGTACTTC
CASSYSLAGGSYEQYF
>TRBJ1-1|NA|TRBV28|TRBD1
TGTGCCAGCAGCCCGGGACAGTTGAACACTGAAGCTTTCTTT
CASSPGQLNTEAFF